The present TCR beta chain was sequenced within a study of blood T cell repertoires in COVID-19. Study-level information: PBMCs, B-cell-depleted T cells, or T cells were the source of the cDNA or gDNA that made up the material.

As originally analysed: Amplification from reference gene primers served as the basis for estimated nucleated cell counts. Only in-frame clones appear in the TCRdb table, and some are missing; sequencing was by immunoSEQ multiplex PCR. V and J calls and clone size come straight from that table; D and trimming were deduced from the DNA. The table records approximately 150,000 clones, over 75% of them present only once. CDR1 and CDR2 from the germline V gene are MNHEY and SVGAGI. This CDR3 region has 14 residues. Trimming removed 5 bases at V and 0 bases at J, with 7 bases between. Sequencing was performed on peripheral blood. This chain connects TRBV6-5 to TRBJ2-2; D ambiguous. This TCR was sampled from a man between 60 and 75 years old with active or convalescent COVID-19. CDR3 region: CASSPPTNTGELFF. In DNA form, the CDR3 reads TGTGCCAGCAGTCCCCCAACGAACACCGGGGAGCTGTTTTTT.